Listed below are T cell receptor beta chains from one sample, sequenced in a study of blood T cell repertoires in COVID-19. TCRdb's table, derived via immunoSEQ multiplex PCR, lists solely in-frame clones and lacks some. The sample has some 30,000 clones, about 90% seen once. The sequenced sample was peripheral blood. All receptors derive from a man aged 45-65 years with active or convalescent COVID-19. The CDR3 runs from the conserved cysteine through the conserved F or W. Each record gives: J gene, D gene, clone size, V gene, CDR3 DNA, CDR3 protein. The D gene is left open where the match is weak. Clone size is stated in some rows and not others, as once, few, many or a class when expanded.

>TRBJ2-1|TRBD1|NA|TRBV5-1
TGCGCCAGCAGCTTGACAGGGGGTCTGTACAATGAGCAGTTCTTC
CASSLTGGLYNEQFF
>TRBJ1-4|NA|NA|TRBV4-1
TGCGCCAGCAGCCACCCGAGCCCCGGGACAAGAAATGAAAAACTGTTTTTT
CASSHPSPGTRNEKLFF
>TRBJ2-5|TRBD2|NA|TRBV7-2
TGTGCCAGCAGCTCGCCCCCGGGACTAGCGGGATCCGGGGAGACCCAGTACTTC
CASSSPPGLAGSGETQYF
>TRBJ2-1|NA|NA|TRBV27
TGTGCCAGCAGCCCCTTTAGTCTCTCCTACAATGAGCAGTTCTTC
CASSPFSLSYNEQFF
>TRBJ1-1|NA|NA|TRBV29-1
TGCAGCGTTGTAGTCGAGAGGACTGAAGCTTTCTTT
CSVVVERTEAFF
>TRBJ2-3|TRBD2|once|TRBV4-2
TGTGCCAGCAGGGCGGTTAGCGGGAGATTTTCTGGCACAGATACGCAGTATTTT
CASRAVSGRFSGTDTQYF
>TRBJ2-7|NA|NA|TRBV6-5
TGTGCCAGCAGAGTTCCAGGATCCTACGAGCAGTACTTC
CASRVPGSYEQYF
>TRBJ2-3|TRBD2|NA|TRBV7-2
TGTGCCAGCAGCTTAGGACTAGCGGGATTCACAGATACGCAGTATTTT
CASSLGLAGFTDTQYF
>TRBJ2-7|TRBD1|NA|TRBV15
TGTGCCACCAGCAGAGTCCGACAGGGACCCTACTACGAGCAGTACTTC
CATSRVRQGPYYEQYF
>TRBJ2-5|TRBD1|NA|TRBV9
TGTGCCAGCAGCGTAGGGGAGGGACAGGGAGAGACCCAGTACTTC
CASSVGEGQGETQYF
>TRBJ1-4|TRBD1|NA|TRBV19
TGTGCCAGTAGTATCGGGACAGGGGTGGAAAAACTGTTTTTT
CASSIGTGVEKLFF
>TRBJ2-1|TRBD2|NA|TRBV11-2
TGTGCCAGCAGCTTAGGATTCGGTGGTAGCGGGATTTACAATGAGCAGTTCTTC
CASSLGFGGSGIYNEQFF
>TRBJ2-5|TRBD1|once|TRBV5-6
TGTGCCAGCAGCTTGGATGACAGGGGGTACCAAGAGACCCAGTACTTC
CASSLDDRGYQETQYF
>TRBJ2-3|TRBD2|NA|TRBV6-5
TGTGCCAGCAGCTCTAGCGGGTACACAGATACGCAGTATTTT
CASSSSGYTDTQYF
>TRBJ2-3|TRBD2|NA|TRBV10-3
TGTGCCATCAGTCCCGGGACTAGCGGGAGCACAGATACGCAGTATTTT
CAISPGTSGSTDTQYF
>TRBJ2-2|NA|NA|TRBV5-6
TGTGCCAGCAGCTTGCAGGTCACCGGGGAGCTGTTTTTT
CASSLQVTGELFF
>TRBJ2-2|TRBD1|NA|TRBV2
TGTGCCAGCAGTGTTAATACCCAGGGGGCCGTGAACACCGGGGAGCTGTTTTTT
CASSVNTQGAVNTGELFF
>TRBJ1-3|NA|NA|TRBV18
TGTGCCAGCTCACCACCGAAGGGGTTCGCTGGAAACACCATATATTTT
CASSPPKGFAGNTIYF
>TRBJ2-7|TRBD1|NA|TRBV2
TGTGCCAGCTACAGGGGGTCAACCTACGAGCAGTACTTC
CASYRGSTYEQYF
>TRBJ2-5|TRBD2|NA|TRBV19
TGTGCCAGTAGTATGCAGGGAGGGTCGGGCCAGTACTTC
CASSMQGGSGQYF
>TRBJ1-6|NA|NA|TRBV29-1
TGCAGCGTACTGATGGCGGGAAGGAATTCACCCCTCCACTTT
CSVLMAGRNSPLHF
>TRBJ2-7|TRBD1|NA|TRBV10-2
TGCGCCAGCAGTGGGCCCCGGGACAGTCAGGATCCTTACGAGCAGTACTTC
CASSGPRDSQDPYEQYF
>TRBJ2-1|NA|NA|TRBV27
TGTGCCAGCAGTTTATTTCGAGCATCCGAGCAGTTCTTC
CASSLFRASEQFF
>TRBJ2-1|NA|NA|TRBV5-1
TGCGCCAGCAGCTTGCCCCAGGGCGGCGGCAATGAGCAGTTCTTC
CASSLPQGGGNEQFF
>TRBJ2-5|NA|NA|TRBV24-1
TGTGCCACCAGTGATTTCAGTGGGCCGAACCGAGAGACCCAGTACTTC
CATSDFSGPNRETQYF
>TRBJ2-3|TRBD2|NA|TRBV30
TGTGCCTGGAGGACTAGCGGGAGCACAGATACGCAGTATTTT
CAWRTSGSTDTQYF
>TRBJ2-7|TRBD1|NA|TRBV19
TGTGCCAGTAGGCTGGCAGGGGGAAACAACGAGCAGTACTTC
CASRLAGGNNEQYF
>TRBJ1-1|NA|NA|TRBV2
TGTGCCAGCAGGGAAGCGCCAGGGCGGAAAACTGAAGCTTTCTTT
CASREAPGRKTEAFF
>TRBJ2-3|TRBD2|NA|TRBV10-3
TGTGCCATCAGTGCTCCTAGCGGGAGCACAGATACGCAGTATTTT
CAISAPSGSTDTQYF
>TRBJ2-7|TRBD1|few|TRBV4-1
TGCGCCAGCAGCCAGGGACAGCCCGGGTACGAGCAGTACTTC
CASSQGQPGYEQYF
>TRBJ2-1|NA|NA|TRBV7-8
TGTGCCAGCAGCCCACCCCGCGGCAGGGTGGGGAACAATGAGCAGTTCTTC
CASSPPRGRVGNNEQFF
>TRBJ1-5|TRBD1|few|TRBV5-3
TGTGCCAGAAGCTTGCGGGGACAGAGCAATCAGCCCCAGCATTTT
CARSLRGQSNQPQHF
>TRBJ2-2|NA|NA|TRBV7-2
TGTGCCAGCAGCTTAGAGGGGTTGAACACCGGGGAGCTGTTTTTT
CASSLEGLNTGELFF
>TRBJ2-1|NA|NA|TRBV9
TGTGCCAGCAGCGTGGGGCGCCAGGGCCACAATGAGCAGTTCTTC
CASSVGRQGHNEQFF
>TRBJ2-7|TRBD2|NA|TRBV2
TGTGCCAGCCGGAGACTAGCGGGAGCCACCTACGAGCAGTACTTC
CASRRLAGATYEQYF
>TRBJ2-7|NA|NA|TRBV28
TGTGCCAGCAGCCTGGGGCCGAGGGACAACCACTACGAGCAGTACTTC
CASSLGPRDNHYEQYF
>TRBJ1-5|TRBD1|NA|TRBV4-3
TGCGCCAGCAGCCAAGACTCATGGACAGGGGGGTTGGGTCAGCCCCAGCATTTT
CASSQDSWTGGLGQPQHF